These 2 T cell receptor beta chains came from one sample sequenced in a study of memory CD4+ T cells and cytomegalovirus serostatus. The sort gate was single viable CD3+CD4+CD8-CD45RO+ cells for memory CD4+ T cells. Data came from immunoSEQ multiplex PCR; TCRdb stores just in-frame clones and leaves some out. Of about 75,000 clones in the sample, around 80% were seen once. Sequenced material: memory CD4+ T cells from blood. These receptor sequences come from an adult in good health and CMV-seropositive.

The chain has TRBV7-2 and TRBJ2-7, with D possibly being TRBD2 (5 bases). Germline values: CDR1 SGHTA, CDR2 FQGNSA. V lost 6 bases and J lost 4, with 13 bases in between. The CDR3 has 13 amino acids. CDR3 region: CASSTGNRYEQYF. CDR3 in DNA: TGTGCCAGCAGTACCGGGAATAGATACGAGCAGTACTTC.

This sequence joins TRBV4-1 and TRBJ1-1; TRBD1 matches 11 bases. The trim removed 4 bases at V and 5 bases at J, leaving 6 bases unmatched. The CDR3 spans 15 residues. CDR1 MGHRA and CDR2 YSYEKL come from the germline V gene. CDR3 in DNA: TGCGCCAGCAGCCCAGGACAGGGGGCGAGGACTGAAGCTTTCTTT. This sequence encodes CASSPGQGARTEAFF.